The T cell receptor beta chain under discussion was sequenced for a study of blood T cell repertoires in COVID-19. Study in general: Spain, Italy and the United States supplied samples that represented acute and convalescent COVID-19.

CDR1 and CDR2 (germline): SGHTA, FQGNSA. This CDR3 region has 16 residues. Deletions cut 2 bases from V and 3 bases from J, with 13 bases between. Authors' data handling: Using reference gene primer amplification, nucleated cell counts were estimated. Only in-frame clones appear in the TCRdb table, and some are missing; sequencing was by immunoSEQ multiplex PCR. The V and J calls and the clone size are those of that table, but D and trimming were determined from the DNA. The table shows roughly 140,000 clones, with about 80% occurring only once. This sequence originates from a woman of 80 years or more in a cohort sampled during active or convalescent COVID-19. The sample was peripheral blood. J is TRBJ1-4 and V is TRBV7-2; a weak D match, TRBD1 (6 bases). The chain's CDR3 is CASSLSTGSANEKLFF. The CDR3 nucleotides are TGTGCCAGCAGCTTAAGCACAGGGTCCGCTAATGAAAAACTGTTTTTT.